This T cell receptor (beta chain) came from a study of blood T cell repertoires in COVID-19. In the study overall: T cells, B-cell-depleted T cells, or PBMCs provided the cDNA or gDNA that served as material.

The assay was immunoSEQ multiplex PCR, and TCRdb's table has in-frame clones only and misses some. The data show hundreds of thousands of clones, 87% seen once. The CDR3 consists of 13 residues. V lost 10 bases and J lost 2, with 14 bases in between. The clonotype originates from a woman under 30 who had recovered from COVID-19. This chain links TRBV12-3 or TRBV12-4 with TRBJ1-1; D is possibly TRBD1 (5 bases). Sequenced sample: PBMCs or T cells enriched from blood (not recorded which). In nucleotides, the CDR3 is TGTGCCATCCGACAGAGCCTTAACACTGAAGCTTTCTTT. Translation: CAIRQSLNTEAFF.